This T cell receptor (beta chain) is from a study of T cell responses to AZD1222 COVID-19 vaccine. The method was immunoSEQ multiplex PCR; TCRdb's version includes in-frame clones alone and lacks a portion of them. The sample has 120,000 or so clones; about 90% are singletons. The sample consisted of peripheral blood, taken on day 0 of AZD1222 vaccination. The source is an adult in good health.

CDR3 in DNA: TGTGCCAGCAGCTTAGGGGCTAGCGGGAACGGCGGGGAGCTGTTTTTT. Translation gives CASSLGASGNGGELFF. This chain uses TRBV11-2 with TRBJ2-2; 9 bases line up with TRBD2. Germline values: CDR1 SGHAT, CDR2 FQNNGV. The CDR3 is 16 amino acids. The junction had 7 bases not matched to a gene; V was cut back by 1 base and J by 7 bases.